This T cell receptor (beta chain) was obtained from a study of blood T cell repertoires in COVID-19. Trimming took 2 bases from V and 6 from J, leaving 13 bases between them. Germline CDR1 reads SGDLS; CDR2 reads YYNGEE. The CDR3 extends over 14 amino acids. Either two negative PCRs, clearance, or symptom resolution qualified Cohort 3 donors as recovered. Libraries were prepared by immunoSEQ multiplex PCR; TCRdb keeps only in-frame clonotypes and omits some of them. The sample holds under 450,000 clones, 80% to 90% seen once. The V gene is TRBV9, the J gene TRBJ2-3; TRBD2 might be the D (5 bases). The sequence came from a man younger than 45 who had recovered from COVID-19. The sample comprised PBMCs or T cells enriched from blood (not recorded which). CDR3 protein: CASSVPSRADTQYF. DNA for the CDR3: TGTGCCAGCAGCGTCCCTTCGAGGGCGGATACGCAGTATTTT.